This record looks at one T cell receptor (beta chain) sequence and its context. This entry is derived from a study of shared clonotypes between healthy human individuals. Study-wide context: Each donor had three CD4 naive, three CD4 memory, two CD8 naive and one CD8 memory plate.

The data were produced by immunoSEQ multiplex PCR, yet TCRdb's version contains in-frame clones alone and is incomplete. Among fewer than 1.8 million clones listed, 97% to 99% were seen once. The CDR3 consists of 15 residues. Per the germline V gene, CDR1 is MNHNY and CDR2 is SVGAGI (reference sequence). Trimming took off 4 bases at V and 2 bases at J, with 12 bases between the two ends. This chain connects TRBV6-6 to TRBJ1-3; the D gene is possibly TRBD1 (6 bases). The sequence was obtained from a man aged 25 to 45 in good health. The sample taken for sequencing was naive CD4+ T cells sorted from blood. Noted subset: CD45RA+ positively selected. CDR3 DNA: TGTGCCAGCAGTTGGGGGGCAGGTACTGGAAACACCATATATTTT. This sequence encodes CASSWGAGTGNTIYF.